The entry that follows covers one TCR beta chain sequence. CDR1 is MNHNS and CDR2 is SASEGT in the germline V gene. The CDR3 is 12 residues long. Trimming took 3 bases from V and 10 from J; bases not matched to a gene: 2. Repertoires were generated with immunoSEQ multiplex PCR, while TCRdb's copy carries only in-frame clones and drops some. This sample carries almost 550,000 clones, about four fifths of them seen once, and the ten largest clones take about 0.013%. This record belongs to a study of shared T cell receptors in the human thymus. These same records also appear under a second study, on human thymus T cells. According to that study: The sample donors, healthy Finnish infants, were having corrective surgery for congenital heart defects. Thymus was obtained from resections taken during corrective heart surgery. Apparent skewing of V and J gene usage characterized both thymic and blood repertoires. Among unrelated individuals, related research reported thymic repertoires that overlapped highly.

This chain links TRBV6-1 with TRBJ1-4; 7 bases match TRBD1. This receptor was taken from a boy under two years old with a congenital heart defect. The specimen was thymocytes. The CDR3 region is CASSENRGKLFF. The CDR3 nucleotides read TGTGCCAGCAGTGAGAACAGGGGAAAACTGTTTTTT.